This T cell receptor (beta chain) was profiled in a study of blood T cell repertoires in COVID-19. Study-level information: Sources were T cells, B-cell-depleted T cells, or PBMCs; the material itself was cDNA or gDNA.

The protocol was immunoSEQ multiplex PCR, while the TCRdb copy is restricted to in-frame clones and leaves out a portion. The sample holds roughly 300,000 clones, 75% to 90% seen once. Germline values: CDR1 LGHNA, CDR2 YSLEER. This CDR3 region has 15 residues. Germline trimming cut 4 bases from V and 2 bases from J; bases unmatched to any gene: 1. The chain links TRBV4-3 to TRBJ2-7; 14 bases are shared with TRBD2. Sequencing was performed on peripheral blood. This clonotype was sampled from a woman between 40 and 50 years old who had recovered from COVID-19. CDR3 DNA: TGCGCCAGCAGCCGGACTAGCGGGGGGACCTACGAGCAGTACTTC. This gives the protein CASSRTSGGTYEQYF.